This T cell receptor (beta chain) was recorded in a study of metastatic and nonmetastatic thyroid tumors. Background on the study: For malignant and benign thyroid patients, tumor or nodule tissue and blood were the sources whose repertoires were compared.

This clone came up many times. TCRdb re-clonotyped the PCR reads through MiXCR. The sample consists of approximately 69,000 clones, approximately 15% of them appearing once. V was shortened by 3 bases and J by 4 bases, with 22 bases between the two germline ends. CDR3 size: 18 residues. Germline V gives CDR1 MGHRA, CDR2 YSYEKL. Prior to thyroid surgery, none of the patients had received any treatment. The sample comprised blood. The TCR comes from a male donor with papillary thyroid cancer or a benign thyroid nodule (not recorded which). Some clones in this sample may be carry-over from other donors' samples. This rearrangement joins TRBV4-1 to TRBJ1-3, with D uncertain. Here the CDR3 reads CASSHIGVRRVEGNTIYF. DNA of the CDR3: TGCGCCAGCAGCCATATCGGCGTCAGACGGGTGGAGGGAAACACCATATATTTT.